These T cell receptor beta chains were read from a single sample in a study of CD8 T cells in ankylosing spondylitis. In TCRdb, the 5' RACE reads were re-called with MiXCR into one record per CDR3 protein. The sample comprises around 540,000 distinct CDR3 sequences, roughly an eighth of which are singletons, and 6.5% to 7% rests with the top ten. Sample: blood, either unsorted or a sorted T cell fraction (not recorded which). The receptors were sampled from a male donor with ankylosing spondylitis. Both conserved end residues are part of each CDR3. The D gene is left open where the match is weak. Rows give clone size only sometimes, using once, few, many, or a class for an expanded clone.

d_call,clone_size,v_call,j_call,cdr3_nt,cdr3_aa
NA,NA,TRBV20-1,TRBJ2-3,TGCAGTGCTCCCCGGGGGCTAAGCACAGATACGCAGTATTTT,CSAPRGLSTDTQYF
TRBD2,NA,TRBV18,TRBJ2-7,TGTGCCAGCTCACCAGGAGGGAGGGCCCTCGAGCAGTACTTC,CASSPGGRALEQYF
NA,few,TRBV7-2,TRBJ2-3,TGTGCCAGCAGCGTCACTGCACCGACTGTGTATTTT,CASSVTAPTVYF
TRBD2,NA,TRBV7-9,TRBJ2-6,TGTGCCAGCAGCGCCATGGGAGGGAGATCTGGGGCCAACGTCCTGACTTTC,CASSAMGGRSGANVLTF
NA,few,TRBV20-1,TRBJ2-6,TGCAGTGCCCTCGGTAGTCCTGGGGCCAACGTCCTGACTTTC,CSALGSPGANVLTF
TRBD1,NA,TRBV6-5,TRBJ1-6,TGTGCCAGCAGTTACGCCGTCGGGACAGGGGATTCACCCCTCCACTTT,CASSYAVGTGDSPLHF
NA,many,TRBV6-1,TRBJ1-1,TGTGCCAGCAACGGACTCGACCTGAACACTGAAGCTTTCTTT,CASNGLDLNTEAFF
NA,many,TRBV7-9,TRBJ1-2,TGTGCCAGCAGCTCCATAAGACAGGTTGACTATGGCTACACCTTC,CASSSIRQVDYGYTF
TRBD2,few,TRBV3-1,TRBJ2-1,TGTGCCAGCAGCCGCTGGGGACTAGCGGGAGACAATGAGCAGTTCTTC,CASSRWGLAGDNEQFF
TRBD1,NA,TRBV25-1,TRBJ1-6,TGTGCCAGCAGTGAACCTGATGAGACAGGGGATTCACCCCTCCACTTT,CASSEPDETGDSPLHF
NA,few,TRBV7-8,TRBJ1-5,TGTGCCAGCAGCCCGACAGTAAATAGCAATCAGCCCCAGCATTTT,CASSPTVNSNQPQHF
NA,few,TRBV11-2,TRBJ1-1,TGTGCCAGCAGCTTAAGTGGCTTCGGCACTGAAGCTTTCTTT,CASSLSGFGTEAFF
TRBD1,many,TRBV10-3,TRBJ2-5,TGTGCCATCAGGGGACAGGGGGCTGCTGAGACCCAGTACTTC,CAIRGQGAAETQYF
NA,few,TRBV5-1,TRBJ2-1,TGCGCCAGCTCGGGCCAGTACTCCTACAATGAGCAGTTCTTC,CASSGQYSYNEQFF
NA,NA,TRBV20-1,TRBJ1-2,TGCAGTGCATCCTCCGTTGGTATTGGGTCCGGCTACACCTTC,CSASSVGIGSGYTF
TRBD1,NA,TRBV3-1,TRBJ1-2,TGTGCCAGCAGCCAAGTTTTGGGACAGGGAAACTATGGCTACACCTTC,CASSQVLGQGNYGYTF
NA,NA,TRBV7-9,TRBJ2-1,TGTGCCAGCAGCTCCGGGACTTCCTACAATGAGCAGTTCTTC,CASSSGTSYNEQFF
NA,few,TRBV4-2,TRBJ2-5,TGTGCCAGCAGCCAAGAGGGCCTCCAAGAGACCCAGTACTTC,CASSQEGLQETQYF
NA,few,TRBV5-1,TRBJ2-2,TGCGCCAGCAGCGCCTACAGGGTTACCGGGGAGCTGTTTTTT,CASSAYRVTGELFF
NA,few,TRBV5-1,TRBJ2-1,TGCGCCAGCAGCTTGTTGGGCCCCGTGAATGCTAATGAGCAGTTCTTC,CASSLLGPVNANEQFF
NA,few,TRBV5-1,TRBJ2-3,TGCGCCAGCAGCCCATTGGGTGGGCCAGATACGCAGTATTTT,CASSPLGGPDTQYF
TRBD2,few,TRBV12-3/TRBV12-4,TRBJ2-3,TGTGCCAGCAGGGCTAGCGGCGGGAGTCGGTATACGCAGTATTTT,CASRASGGSRYTQYF
TRBD1,many,TRBV12-3/TRBV12-4,TRBJ2-7,TGTGCCAGCAGTTTAGGACAGGGGTTTTCCTACGAGCAGTACTTC,CASSLGQGFSYEQYF
TRBD1,NA,TRBV2,TRBJ1-2,TGTGCCAGCAGCCGAAGACAGGGGGTGGACTATGGCTACACCTTC,CASSRRQGVDYGYTF
NA,few,TRBV18,TRBJ2-2,TGTGCCAGCTCATCAGTACCAGGTCTCGGGAACACCGGGGAGCTGTTTTTT,CASSSVPGLGNTGELFF
TRBD1,NA,TRBV24-1,TRBJ2-5,TGTGCCACCAGGGACAGGGGTGAGACCCAGTACTTC,CATRDRGETQYF
NA,few,TRBV20-1,TRBJ2-2,TGCAGTGCTAGAGGGACAGTCTACACCGGGGAGCTGTTTTTT,CSARGTVYTGELFF
TRBD2,few,TRBV9,TRBJ2-2,TGTGCCAGCAGCGTGAGGGGACGTAGACTAGCGGGTCGCCCCGGGGAGCTGTTTTTT,CASSVRGRRLAGRPGELFF
NA,many,TRBV14,TRBJ1-1,TGTGCCAGCAGCCGACAGGCGAACACTGAAGCTTTCTTT,CASSRQANTEAFF
TRBD1,many,TRBV5-1,TRBJ2-1,TGCGCCAGCAGCTTGGGGGGGACAGGGGTATACAATGAGCAGTTCTTC,CASSLGGTGVYNEQFF
TRBD2,NA,TRBV20-1,TRBJ2-1,TGCAGTGCTAGTGCCGGGACTAGCGGGAGTAATGAGCAGTTCTTC,CSASAGTSGSNEQFF
NA,few,TRBV20-1,TRBJ1-5,TGCAGTGCTAGAGGGACAACACCGGGACAGCCCCAGCATTTT,CSARGTTPGQPQHF
NA,many,TRBV7-2,TRBJ2-1,TGTGCCAGCAGCTTAGTGGGGGTACGGGGCAATGAGCAGTTCTTC,CASSLVGVRGNEQFF
NA,few,TRBV6-4,TRBJ2-3,TGTGCCAGCAGTGAATCCGCCGGGAGCACAGATACGCAGTATTTT,CASSESAGSTDTQYF
NA,few,TRBV14,TRBJ2-1,TGTGCCAGCAGCCCTATTAGGGGCTCCTACAATGAGCAGTTCTTC,CASSPIRGSYNEQFF
TRBD1,many,TRBV29-1,TRBJ2-5,TGCAGCGAGACGACAGGGGGCAGGAAGACCCAGTACTTC,CSETTGGRKTQYF
TRBD1,NA,TRBV2,TRBJ1-5,TGTGCCAGCAGGGAGGGACAGGGCAACAATCAGCCCCAGCATTTT,CASREGQGNNQPQHF
NA,many,TRBV7-2,TRBJ2-2,TGTGCCAGCAGTTCGACAACTAACACCGGGGAGCTGTTTTTT,CASSSTTNTGELFF
NA,NA,TRBV24-1,TRBJ2-1,TGTGCCACCAGTGCCCTTGGGGCCGGGCGCTCCTACAATGAGCAGTTCTTC,CATSALGAGRSYNEQFF
NA,few,TRBV27,TRBJ2-3,TGTGCCAGCAGTTTAGGGCGGCTAAGCACAGATACGCAGTATTTT,CASSLGRLSTDTQYF
NA,NA,TRBV6-1,TRBJ1-2,TGTGCCAGCAGTGAAGCGCTGACGGGACAAGACTATGGCTACACCTTC,CASSEALTGQDYGYTF
TRBD2,few,TRBV5-1,TRBJ2-3,TGCGCCAGCAGAGGACTAGCTGGTAGCACAGATACGCAGTATTTT,CASRGLAGSTDTQYF
TRBD1,NA,TRBV24-1,TRBJ1-2,TGTGCCACCGAGGACAGGAACTATGGCTACACCTTC,CATEDRNYGYTF
NA,once,TRBV18,TRBJ2-5,TGTGCCAGCACACAGGGAGGGCAAGAGACCCAGTACTTC,CASTQGGQETQYF
NA,few,TRBV12-3/TRBV12-4,TRBJ2-7,TGTGCCAGCAGTTTAGTGGCAAACCGGGACCCCTTATTCGAGCAGTACTTC,CASSLVANRDPLFEQYF
NA,few,TRBV5-6,TRBJ2-3,TGTGCCAGCAGCGGAGGTGAACGGACTTACACAGATACGCAGTATTTT,CASSGGERTYTDTQYF
NA,many,TRBV14,TRBJ2-1,TGTGCCAGCAGCAATACCGGGACAATCTACAATGAGCAGTTCTTC,CASSNTGTIYNEQFF
NA,NA,TRBV10-3,TRBJ2-7,TGTGCCATCAGTGATCCCCAACACGACTACGAGCAGTACTTC,CAISDPQHDYEQYF
NA,many,TRBV5-1,TRBJ2-3,TGTGCCAGCAGTTTCGGGAGAGGCACAGATACGCAGTATTTT,CASSFGRGTDTQYF